This T cell receptor (beta chain) came from a study of blood T cell repertoires in COVID-19. In the study overall: Both acute and convalescent COVID-19 samples were obtained from the United States, Italy and Spain. PBMCs, B-cell-depleted T cells, or T cells provided the cDNA or gDNA that made up the material.

This CDR3 has 13 amino acids. Germline loops: CDR1 MDHEN, CDR2 SYDVKM. V lost 7 bases and J lost 5; bases outside the gene matches: 4. Authors' methods: Reference gene primer amplification in the assay estimated nucleated cell counts. Profiling relied on immunoSEQ multiplex PCR, and the TCRdb table lists in-frame clones only, not all of them. That table gives V, J and clone size, and the DNA gave D and trimming. The sample includes around 120,000 clones, 70% to 90% of them seen just once. What was sequenced was peripheral blood. The J gene is TRBJ2-3, the V gene TRBV28, with TRBD2 matching 9 bases. The sequence came from a human donor in a cohort sampled during active COVID-19. As DNA, the CDR3 is TGTGCCAGCATGCTAGCGGGGAGAGATACGCAGTATTTT. As protein: CASMLAGRDTQYF.